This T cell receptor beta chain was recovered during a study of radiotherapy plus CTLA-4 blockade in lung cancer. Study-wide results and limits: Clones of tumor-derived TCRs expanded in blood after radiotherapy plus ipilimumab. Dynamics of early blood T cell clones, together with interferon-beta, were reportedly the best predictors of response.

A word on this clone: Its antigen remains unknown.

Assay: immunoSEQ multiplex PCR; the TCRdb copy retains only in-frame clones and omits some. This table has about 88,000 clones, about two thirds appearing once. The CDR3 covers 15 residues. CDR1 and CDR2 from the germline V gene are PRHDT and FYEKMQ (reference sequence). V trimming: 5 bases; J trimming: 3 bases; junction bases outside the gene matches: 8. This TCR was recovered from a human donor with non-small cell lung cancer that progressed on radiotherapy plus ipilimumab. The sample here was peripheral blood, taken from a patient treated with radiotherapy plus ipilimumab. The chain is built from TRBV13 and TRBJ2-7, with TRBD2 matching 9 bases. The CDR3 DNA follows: TGTGCCAGCAGCGGGGCGCGGGAGGGCCTCTACGAGCAGTACTTC. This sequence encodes CASSGAREGLYEQYF.